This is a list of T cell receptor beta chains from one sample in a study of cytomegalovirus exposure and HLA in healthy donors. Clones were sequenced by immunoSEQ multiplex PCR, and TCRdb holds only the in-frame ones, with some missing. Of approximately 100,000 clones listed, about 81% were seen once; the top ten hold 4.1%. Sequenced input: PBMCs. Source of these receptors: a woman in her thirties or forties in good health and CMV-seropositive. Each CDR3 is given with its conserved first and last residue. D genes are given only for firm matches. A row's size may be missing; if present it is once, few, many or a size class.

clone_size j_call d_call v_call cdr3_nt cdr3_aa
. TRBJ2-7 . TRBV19 TGTGCCAGTAGTACGAACGGGATCTCCTACGAGCAGTACTTC CASSTNGISYEQYF
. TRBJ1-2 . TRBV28 TGTGCCAGCACCTGGGAAGGGGGTTGGTATGGCTACACCTTC CASTWEGGWYGYTF
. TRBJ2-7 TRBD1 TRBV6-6 TGTGCCAGCAGCCACTCGGGCAGGGGGTTCGAGCAGTACTTC CASSHSGRGFEQYF
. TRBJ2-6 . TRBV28 TGTGCCAGCACTCGTTCCGGGTTCCAGTCTGGGGCCAACGTCCTGACTTTC CASTRSGFQSGANVLTF
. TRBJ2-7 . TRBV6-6 TGTGCCAGCTCCCGAGCCCGAGTGGTCGACTCCTACGAGCAGTACTTC CASSRARVVDSYEQYF
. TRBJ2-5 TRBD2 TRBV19 TGTGCCAGTAGTATCGGGACTAGGGACGGAGCTCAAGAGACCCAGTACTTC CASSIGTRDGAQETQYF
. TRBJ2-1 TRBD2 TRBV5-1 TGCGCCAGCAGCGCGACCACTAGCGGTAGCCACAATGAGCAGTTCTTC CASSATTSGSHNEQFF
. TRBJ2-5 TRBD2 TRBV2 TGTGCCAGCCGCGGGACTAGCGGATGGGAGACCCAGTACTTC CASRGTSGWETQYF
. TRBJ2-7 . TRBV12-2 TGTGCAAGGCGGACAGGGCTCTCCTACGAGCAGTACTTC CARRTGLSYEQYF
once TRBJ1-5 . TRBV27 TGTGCCAGCAGTTTATTCCCGCAGGGGATAGGAAATCAGCCCCAGCATTTT CASSLFPQGIGNQPQHF
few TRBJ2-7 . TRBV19 TGTGCCAGTAGTATAGGGGCCGCCTACGAGCAGTACTTC CASSIGAAYEQYF
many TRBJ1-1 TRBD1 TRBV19 TGTGCCAGTAGTCCTAGACAGGGGATTGAAGCTTTCTTT CASSPRQGIEAFF
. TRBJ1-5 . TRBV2 TGTGCCAGCAGTGGCGGGGGAGGGGGGGGACGGCCCCAGCATTTT CASSGGGGGGRPQHF
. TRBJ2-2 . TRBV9 TGTGCCAGCAGTACGAACGTACAGCCAACCGGGGAGCTGTTTTTT CASSTNVQPTGELFF
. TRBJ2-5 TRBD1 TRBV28 TGTGCCAGCAGCACCCCCGGGACAGGGGCTGAAGAGACCCAGTACTTC CASSTPGTGAEETQYF
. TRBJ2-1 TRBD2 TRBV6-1 TGTGCCAGCAGCGTTCAAGGACTAGCAGCTAATGAGCAGTTCTTC CASSVQGLAANEQFF
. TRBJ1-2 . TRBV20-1 TGCAGTGCTAACTATCGGGATGGCTACACCTTC CSANYRDGYTF
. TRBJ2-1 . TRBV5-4 TGTGCCAGCAGCTCGACTGGATACAATGAGCAGTTCTTC CASSSTGYNEQFF
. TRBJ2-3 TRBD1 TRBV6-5 TGTGCCAGCAGTTACTCGAGACAGGGGGGGGATACGCAGTATTTT CASSYSRQGGDTQYF
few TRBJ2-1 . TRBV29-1 TGCAGCGTTACAGTCTACAATGAGCAGTTCTTC CSVTVYNEQFF
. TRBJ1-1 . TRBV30 TGTGCCTGGATTGGGCTCGACAGGAACACTGAAGCTTTCTTT CAWIGLDRNTEAFF
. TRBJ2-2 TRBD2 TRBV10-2 TGCGCCAGCAGTTGGGCTAGCGGGAGCCAGTGGACCGGGGAGCTGTTTTTT CASSWASGSQWTGELFF
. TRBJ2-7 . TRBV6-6 TGTGCCAGCAGTCCAACTCACAGCTCCTACGAGCAGTACTTC CASSPTHSSYEQYF
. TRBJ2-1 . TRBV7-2 TGTGCCAGCAGCTTAGTTTCGGGAAGCGATGAGCAGTTCTTC CASSLVSGSDEQFF
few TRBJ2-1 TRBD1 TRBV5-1 TGCGCCAGCAGCGGAGGGGACAGGGACAACAATGAGCAGTTCTTC CASSGGDRDNNEQFF
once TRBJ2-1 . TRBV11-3 TGTGCCAGCAGCCTCGGGACCTACAATGAGCAGTTCTTC CASSLGTYNEQFF